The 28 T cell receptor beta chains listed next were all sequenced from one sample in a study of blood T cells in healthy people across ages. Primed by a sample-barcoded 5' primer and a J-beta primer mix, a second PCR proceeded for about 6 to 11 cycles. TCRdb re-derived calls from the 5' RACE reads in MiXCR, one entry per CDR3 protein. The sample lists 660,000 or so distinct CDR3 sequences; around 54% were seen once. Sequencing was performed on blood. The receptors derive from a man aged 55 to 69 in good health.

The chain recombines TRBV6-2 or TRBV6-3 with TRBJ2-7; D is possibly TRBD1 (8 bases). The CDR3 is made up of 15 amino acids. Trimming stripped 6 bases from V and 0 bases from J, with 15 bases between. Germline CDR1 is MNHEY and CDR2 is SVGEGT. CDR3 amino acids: CASSWEGTGSYEQYF. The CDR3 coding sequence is TGTGCCAGCAGCTGGGAGGGGACAGGCTCCTACGAGCAGTACTTC.

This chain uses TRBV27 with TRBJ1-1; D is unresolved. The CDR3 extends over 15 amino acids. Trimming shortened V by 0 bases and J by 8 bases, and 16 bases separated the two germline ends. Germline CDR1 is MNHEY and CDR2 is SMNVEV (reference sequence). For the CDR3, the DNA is TGTGCCAGCAGTTTATCACCAGGACGATCGGACGAAGCTTTCTTT. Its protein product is CASSLSPGRSDEAFF.

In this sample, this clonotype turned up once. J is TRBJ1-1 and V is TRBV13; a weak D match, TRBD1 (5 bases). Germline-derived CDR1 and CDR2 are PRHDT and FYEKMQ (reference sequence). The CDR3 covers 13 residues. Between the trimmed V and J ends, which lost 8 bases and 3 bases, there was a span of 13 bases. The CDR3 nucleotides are TGTGCCAGCCGGGGGACGACCCACACTGAAGCTTTCTTT. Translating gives CASRGTTHTEAFF.

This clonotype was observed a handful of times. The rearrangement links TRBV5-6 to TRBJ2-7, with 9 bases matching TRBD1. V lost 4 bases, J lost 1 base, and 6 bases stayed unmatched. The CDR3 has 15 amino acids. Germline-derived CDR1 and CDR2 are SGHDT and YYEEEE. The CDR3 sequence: CASSLGQGNSYEQYF. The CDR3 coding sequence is TGTGCCAGCAGCCTCGGACAGGGGAATTCCTACGAGCAGTACTTC. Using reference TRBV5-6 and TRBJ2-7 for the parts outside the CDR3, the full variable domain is DAGVTQSPTHLIKTRGQQVTLRCSPKSGHDTVSWYQQALGQGPQFIFQYYEEEERQRGNFPDRFSGHQFPNYSSELNVNALLLGDSALYLCASSLGQGNSYEQYFGPGTRLTVT.

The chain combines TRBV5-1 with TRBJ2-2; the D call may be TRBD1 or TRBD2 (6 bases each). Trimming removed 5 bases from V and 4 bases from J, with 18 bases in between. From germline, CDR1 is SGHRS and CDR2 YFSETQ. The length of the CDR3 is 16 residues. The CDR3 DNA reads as TGCGCCAGCAGGTCTGGAGGGGACATGGCCACCGGGGAGCTGTTTTTT. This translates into CASRSGGDMATGELFF.

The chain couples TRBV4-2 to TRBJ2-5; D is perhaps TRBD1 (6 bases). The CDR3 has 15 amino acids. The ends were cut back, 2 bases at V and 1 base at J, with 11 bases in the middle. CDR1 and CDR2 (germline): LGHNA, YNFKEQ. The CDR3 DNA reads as TGTGCCAGCAGCCAATCCCGACAGGCCCAAGAGACCCAGTACTTC. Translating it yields CASSQSRQAQETQYF.

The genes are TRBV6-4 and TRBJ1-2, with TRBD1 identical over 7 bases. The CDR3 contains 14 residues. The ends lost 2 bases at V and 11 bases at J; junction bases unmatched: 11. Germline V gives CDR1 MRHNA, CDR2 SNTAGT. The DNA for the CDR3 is TGTGCCAGCAGTGACGAAGAGGGGGCTTTACCTTACACCTTC. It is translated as CASSDEEGALPYTF.

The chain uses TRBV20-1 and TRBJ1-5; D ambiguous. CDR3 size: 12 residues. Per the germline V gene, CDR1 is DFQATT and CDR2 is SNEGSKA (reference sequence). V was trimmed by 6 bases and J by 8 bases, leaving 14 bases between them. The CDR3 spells CSATTRMEPQHF. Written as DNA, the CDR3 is TGCAGTGCCACCACCCGGATGGAGCCCCAGCATTTT.

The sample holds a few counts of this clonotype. The CDR3, as DNA: TGTGCCAGCAGCTTTGGCGGGGGGCACGGCACAGATACGCAGTATTTT. Protein product: CASSFGGGHGTDTQYF. This sequence joins TRBV11-2 and TRBJ2-3; 8 nucleotides line up with TRBD2. The V gene's germline CDR1 is SGHAT and CDR2 FQNNGV. CDR3 size: 16 residues. J lost 1 base, V lost 3 bases, and 6 bases had no gene match.

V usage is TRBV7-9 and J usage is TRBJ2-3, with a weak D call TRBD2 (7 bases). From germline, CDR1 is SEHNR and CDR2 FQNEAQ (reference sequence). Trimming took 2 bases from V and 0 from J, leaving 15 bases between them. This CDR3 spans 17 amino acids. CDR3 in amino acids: CASSLRAGAPSTDTQYF. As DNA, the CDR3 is TGTGCCAGCAGCTTACGGGCGGGGGCGCCTAGCACAGATACGCAGTATTTT.

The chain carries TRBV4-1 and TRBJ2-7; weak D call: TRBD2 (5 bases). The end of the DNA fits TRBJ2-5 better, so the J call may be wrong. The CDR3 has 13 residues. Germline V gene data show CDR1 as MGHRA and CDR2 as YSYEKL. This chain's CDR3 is CASSSGIEETQYF. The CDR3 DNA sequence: TGCGCCAGCAGCTCCGGGATAGAAGAGACCCAGTACTTC.

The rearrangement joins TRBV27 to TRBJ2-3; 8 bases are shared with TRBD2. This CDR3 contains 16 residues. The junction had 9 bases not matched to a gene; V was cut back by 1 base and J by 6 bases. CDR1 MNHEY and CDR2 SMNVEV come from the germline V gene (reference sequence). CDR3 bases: TGTGCCAGCAGTTTATGGGGGACTAGAACGCCGGATACGCAGTATTTT. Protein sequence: CASSLWGTRTPDTQYF.

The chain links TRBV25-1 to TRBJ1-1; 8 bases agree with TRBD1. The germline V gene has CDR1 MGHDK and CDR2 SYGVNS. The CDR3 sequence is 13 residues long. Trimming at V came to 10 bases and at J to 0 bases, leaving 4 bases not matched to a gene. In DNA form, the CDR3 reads TGTGCCACCTTGGACAGGGTGAACACTGAAGCTTTCTTT. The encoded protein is CATLDRVNTEAFF.

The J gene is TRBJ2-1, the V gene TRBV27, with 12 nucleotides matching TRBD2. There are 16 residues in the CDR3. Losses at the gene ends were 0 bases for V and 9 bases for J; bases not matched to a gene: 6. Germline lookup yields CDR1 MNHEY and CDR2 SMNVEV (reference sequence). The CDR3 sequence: CASSLSLAGGPGEQFF. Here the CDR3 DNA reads TGTGCCAGCAGTTTATCGCTAGCGGGGGGGCCGGGTGAGCAGTTCTTC.

CDR3 amino acids: CSAPLAGRLETQYF. The DNA of the CDR3 is TGCAGTGCCCCCCTAGCGGGGAGGTTGGAGACCCAGTACTTC. This chain uses TRBV20-1 with TRBJ2-7, with TRBD2 matching over 9 bases. The J call may be incorrect, as the DNA end agrees better with TRBJ2-5. Germline V lookup: CDR1 DFQATT, CDR2 SNEGSKA (reference sequence). CDR3 length equals 14 residues.

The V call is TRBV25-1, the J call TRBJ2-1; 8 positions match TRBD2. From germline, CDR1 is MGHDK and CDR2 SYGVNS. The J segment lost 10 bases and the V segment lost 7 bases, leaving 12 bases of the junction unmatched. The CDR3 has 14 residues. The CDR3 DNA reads TGTGCCAGCAAGGGCGGGGGGCGAAACGACGAGCAGTTCTTC. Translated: CASKGGGRNDEQFF.

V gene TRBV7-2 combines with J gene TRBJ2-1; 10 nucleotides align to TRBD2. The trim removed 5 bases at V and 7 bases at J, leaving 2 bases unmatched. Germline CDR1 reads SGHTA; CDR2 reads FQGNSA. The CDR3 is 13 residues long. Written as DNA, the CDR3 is TGTGCCAGCAGCCAGGGACTAGCGAATGAGCAGTTCTTC. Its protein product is CASSQGLANEQFF.

CDR3 sequence: CASTDFRETQYF. The CDR3 DNA reads as TGTGCCAGCACCGACTTTAGAGAGACCCAGTACTTC. The rearrangement joins TRBV12-3 or TRBV12-4 to TRBJ2-5; D remains ambiguous. V gave up 7 bases and J gave up 4 bases, with 10 bases separating them. The CDR3 is 12 residues long.

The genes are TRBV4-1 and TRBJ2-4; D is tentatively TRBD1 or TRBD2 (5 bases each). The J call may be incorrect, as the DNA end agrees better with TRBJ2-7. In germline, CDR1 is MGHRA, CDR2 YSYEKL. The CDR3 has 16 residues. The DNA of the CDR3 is TGCGCCAGCAGCCAGGGGTCCGGGACGGAGACCTACGAGCAGTACTTC. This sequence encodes CASSQGSGTETYEQYF.

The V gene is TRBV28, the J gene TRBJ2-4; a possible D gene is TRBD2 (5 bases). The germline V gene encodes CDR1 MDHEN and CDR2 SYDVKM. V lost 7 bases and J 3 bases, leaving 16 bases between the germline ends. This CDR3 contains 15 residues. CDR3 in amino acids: CASNELSGVKNIQYF. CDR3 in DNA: TGTGCCAGCAACGAACTAAGCGGCGTCAAAAACATTCAGTACTTC.

CDR3 loop: CASTPGGKDYGYTF. CDR3 nucleotide sequence: TGTGCCAGCACCCCGGGGGGAAAAGACTATGGCTACACCTTC. The V and J genes are TRBV11-2 and TRBJ1-2; tentatively, D is TRBD1 (5 bases). The V end lost 7 bases, the J end lost 3 bases, and 15 bases lay between the germline ends. Per the germline V gene, CDR1 is SGHAT and CDR2 is FQNNGV. The CDR3 contains 14 residues.

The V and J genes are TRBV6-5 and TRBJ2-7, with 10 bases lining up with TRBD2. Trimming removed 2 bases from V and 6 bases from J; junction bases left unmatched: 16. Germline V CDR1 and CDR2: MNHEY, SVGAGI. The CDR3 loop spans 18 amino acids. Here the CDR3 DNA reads TGTGCCAGCAGTTACGGGCCGGGACTAGCGTCGGGGGTCTCCGAGCAGTACTTC. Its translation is CASSYGPGLASGVSEQYF.

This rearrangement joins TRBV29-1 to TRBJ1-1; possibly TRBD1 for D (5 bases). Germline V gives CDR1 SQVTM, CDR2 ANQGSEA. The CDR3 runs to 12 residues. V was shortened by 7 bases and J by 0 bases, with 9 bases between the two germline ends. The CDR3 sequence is CSAYRMNTEAFF. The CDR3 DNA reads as TGCAGCGCATACAGGATGAACACTGAAGCTTTCTTT.

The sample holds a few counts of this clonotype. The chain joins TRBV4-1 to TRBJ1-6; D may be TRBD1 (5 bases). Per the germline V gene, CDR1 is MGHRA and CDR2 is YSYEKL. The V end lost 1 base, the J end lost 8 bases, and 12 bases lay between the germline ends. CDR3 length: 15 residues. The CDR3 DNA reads TGCGCCAGCAGCCAAGCTAGCCAGGGCTATTCACCCCTCCACTTT. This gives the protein CASSQASQGYSPLHF.

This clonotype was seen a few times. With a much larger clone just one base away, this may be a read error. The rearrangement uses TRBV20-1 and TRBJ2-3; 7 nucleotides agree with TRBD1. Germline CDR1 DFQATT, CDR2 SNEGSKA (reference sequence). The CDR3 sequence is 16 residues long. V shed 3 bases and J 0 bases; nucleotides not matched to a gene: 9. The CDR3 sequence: CSASPRGGRSTDTQYF. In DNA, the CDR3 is TGCAGTGCTAGTCCCCGAGGGGGCCGCAGCACAGATACGCAGTATTTT.

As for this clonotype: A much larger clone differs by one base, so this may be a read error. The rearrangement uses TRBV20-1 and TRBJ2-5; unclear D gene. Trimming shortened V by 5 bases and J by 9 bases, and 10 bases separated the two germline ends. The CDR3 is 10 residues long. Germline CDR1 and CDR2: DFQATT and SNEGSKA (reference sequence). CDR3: CSAGSTAQYF. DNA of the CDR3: TGCAGTGCTGGGTCGACGGCCCAGTACTTC.

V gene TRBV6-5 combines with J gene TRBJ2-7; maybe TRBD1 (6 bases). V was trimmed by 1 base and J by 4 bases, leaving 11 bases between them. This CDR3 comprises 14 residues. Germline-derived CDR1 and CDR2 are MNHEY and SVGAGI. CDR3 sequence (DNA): TGTGCCAGCAGTTACTACCCGACAGGATACGAGCAGTACTTC. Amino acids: CASSYYPTGYEQYF.

The CDR3 sequence is CASSPLRDYYGYTF. The CDR3 DNA reads TGTGCCAGCAGTCCTCTTCGGGATTACTATGGCTACACCTTC. The chain combines TRBV27 with TRBJ1-2; D uncertain. V was shortened by 5 bases and J by 3 bases, with 13 bases between the two germline ends. The length of the CDR3 is 14 residues. In germline, CDR1 is MNHEY, CDR2 SMNVEV (reference sequence).